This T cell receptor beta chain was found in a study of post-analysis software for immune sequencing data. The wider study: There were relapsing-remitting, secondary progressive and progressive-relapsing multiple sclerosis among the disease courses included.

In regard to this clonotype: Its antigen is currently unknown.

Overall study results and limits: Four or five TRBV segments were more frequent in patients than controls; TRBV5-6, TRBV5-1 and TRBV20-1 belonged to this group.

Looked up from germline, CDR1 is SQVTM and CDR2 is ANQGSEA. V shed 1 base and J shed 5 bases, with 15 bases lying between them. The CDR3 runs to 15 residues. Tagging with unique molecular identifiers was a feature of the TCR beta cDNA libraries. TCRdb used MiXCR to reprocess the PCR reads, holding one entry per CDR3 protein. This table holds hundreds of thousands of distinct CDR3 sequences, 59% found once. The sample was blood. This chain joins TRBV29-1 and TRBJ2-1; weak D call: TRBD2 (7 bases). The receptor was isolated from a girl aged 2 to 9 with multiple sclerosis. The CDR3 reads CSVEGSAGDNNEQFF. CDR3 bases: TGCAGCGTTGAAGGGAGCGCGGGGGACAACAATGAGCAGTTCTTC.